This is a list of T cell receptor beta chains from one sample in a study of CD8+ T cells in alopecia areata. The method was immunoSEQ multiplex PCR; TCRdb's version includes in-frame clones alone and lacks a portion of them. The table records 150,000 to 200,000 clones, less than 65% of them present only once. The source was CD4+ T cells sorted from blood, collected at week 24, from a patient treated with tofacitinib. These receptors originate from a human donor with alopecia areata. Both conserved end residues are part of each CDR3. D genes are given only for firm matches.

v_gene	d_gene	j_gene	CDR3aa
TRBV6-5	-	TRBJ1-2	CASSLRRTDYGYTF
TRBV5-6	TRBD1	TRBJ1-1	CASSATGTESEAFF
TRBV5-6	TRBD2	TRBJ2-1	CASSFSIAGGQQFF
TRBV25-1	-	TRBJ2-7	CASSEGTRGFHEQYF
TRBV29-1	-	TRBJ2-3	CSVAYTDTQYF
TRBV30	TRBD1	TRBJ1-5	CASTGGQGGNQPQHF
TRBV29-1	-	TRBJ2-1	CSVEDTGTTGLNEQFF
TRBV7-3	-	TRBJ2-3	CASSLTAWRASTDTQYF
TRBV29-1	TRBD1	-	CSAQTGTGASYEQYF
TRBV4-3	-	TRBJ1-2	CASSQEGGTAHGYTF
TRBV30	TRBD1	TRBJ1-2	CAWSGGGGYGYTF
TRBV7-8	-	TRBJ2-7	CASSPDRGPYEQYF
TRBV27	TRBD1	TRBJ2-7	CASSLRQGPSYEQYF
TRBV29-1	-	TRBJ2-3	CSVESGEQYF
TRBV9	-	TRBJ1-2	CASSEGVTVNYGYTF
TRBV9	-	TRBJ2-3	CASSAPADTQYF
TRBV5-6	-	TRBJ2-1	CASSLVDARAYNEQFF
TRBV25-1	TRBD1	TRBJ1-2	CASSDPGTGGYGYTF
TRBV4-3	-	TRBJ2-2	CASSQDPPGAQTGELFF
TRBV5-1	TRBD1	TRBJ2-3	CASSLDRGGTDTQYF
TRBV29-1	TRBD2	TRBJ2-7	CSVGGGTSGYEQYF
TRBV29-1	-	TRBJ2-6	CSVGGTGANVLTF
TRBV30	-	TRBJ1-6	CAWSVKGSSYNSPLHF
TRBV7-8	-	TRBJ1-5	CASSSGQGPFNQPQHF
TRBV10-3	TRBD2	TRBJ2-3	CAISESQAGEDTQYF
TRBV18	-	TRBJ2-6	CASSPSFSFSGANVLTF
TRBV29-1	TRBD1	TRBJ1-1	CSVMDRGLLNTEAFF
TRBV30	-	TRBJ1-2	CAWSVLGNRGYTF
TRBV2	-	TRBJ1-2	CASSEDSDYGYTF
TRBV15	TRBD2	TRBJ2-1	CATSRDSGGIYNEQFF
TRBV7-2	-	TRBJ2-6	CASSLVRGVSGANVLTF
TRBV5-1	-	TRBJ2-7	CASSFTDGTYEQYF
TRBV27	-	TRBJ1-1	CASSLQENTEAFF
TRBV2	TRBD1	TRBJ1-2	CASSGDRGPYGYTF
TRBV18	TRBD1	TRBJ2-7	CASSPRQGDEQYF
TRBV29-1	-	TRBJ1-6	CSVLAGDNSPLHF
TRBV6-6	-	TRBJ2-5	CASLRAETQYF
TRBV30	-	TRBJ1-5	CAWSGDLDQPQHF
TRBV15	-	TRBJ1-2	CATSRVGMTDGYTF
TRBV29-1	-	TRBJ2-1	CSVSPTVGGNEQFF
TRBV30	TRBD1	TRBJ1-5	CAWSSGQGGSQPQHF
TRBV14	-	TRBJ2-7	CASSPGAGIYEQYF
TRBV29-1	TRBD1	TRBJ1-5	CSVSQQGMGNQPQHF
TRBV6-5	-	TRBJ1-5	CASSIDRTNRQPQHF
TRBV5-4	-	TRBJ1-1	CASSLEAGVEAFF
TRBV30	-	TRBJ1-5	CAWSQGQPQHF
TRBV4-2	TRBD2	TRBJ2-1	CASSSGGTLGNEQFF
TRBV7-9	-	TRBJ1-2	CASRRDGSYGYTF
TRBV28	-	TRBJ1-1	CASSHFEAFF
TRBV29-1	TRBD2	TRBJ2-5	CSVGVSGGGETQYF